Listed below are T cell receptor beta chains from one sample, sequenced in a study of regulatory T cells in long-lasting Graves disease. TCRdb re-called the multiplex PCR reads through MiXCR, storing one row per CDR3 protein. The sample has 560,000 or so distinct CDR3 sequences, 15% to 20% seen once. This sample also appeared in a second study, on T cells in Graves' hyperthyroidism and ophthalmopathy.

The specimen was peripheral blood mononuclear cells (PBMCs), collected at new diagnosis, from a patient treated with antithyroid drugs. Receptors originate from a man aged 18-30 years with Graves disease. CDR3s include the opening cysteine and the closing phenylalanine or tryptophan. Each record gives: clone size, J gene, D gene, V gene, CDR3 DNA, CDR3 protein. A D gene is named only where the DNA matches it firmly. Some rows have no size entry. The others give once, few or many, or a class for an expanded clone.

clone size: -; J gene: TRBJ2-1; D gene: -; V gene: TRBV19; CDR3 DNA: TGTGCCAGTAGTAAAACAGCGAAGCACAATGAGCAGTTCTTC; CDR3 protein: CASSKTAKHNEQFF
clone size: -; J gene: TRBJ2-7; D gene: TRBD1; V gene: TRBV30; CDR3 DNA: TGTGCCTGGAGTGTAGGACAGGCGACCTACGAGCAGTACTTC; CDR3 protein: CAWSVGQATYEQYF
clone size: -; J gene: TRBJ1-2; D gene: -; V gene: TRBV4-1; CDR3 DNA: TGCGCCAGCAGCCAAGAGCCCCCCTATGGCTACACCTTC; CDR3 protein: CASSQEPPYGYTF
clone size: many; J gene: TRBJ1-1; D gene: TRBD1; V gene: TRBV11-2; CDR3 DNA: TGTGCCAGCAACCTCCCTGAGGCAGGGGGAGCTTTCTTT; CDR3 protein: CASNLPEAGGAFF
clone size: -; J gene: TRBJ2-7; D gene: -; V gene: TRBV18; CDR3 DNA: TGTGCCAGCTCACCACTGGATTACTACGAGCAGTACTTC; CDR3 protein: CASSPLDYYEQYF
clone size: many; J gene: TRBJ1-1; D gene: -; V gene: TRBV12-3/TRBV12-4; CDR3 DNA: TGTGCCAGCAGTTGGGGCGGGCGGACCACTGAAGCTTTCTTT; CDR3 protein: CASSWGGRTTEAFF
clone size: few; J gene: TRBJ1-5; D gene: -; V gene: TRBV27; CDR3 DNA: TGTGCCAGCAGTCTGATGGCCGGCGGACCGGAATATAGCAATCAGCCCCAGCATTTT; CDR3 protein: CASSLMAGGPEYSNQPQHF
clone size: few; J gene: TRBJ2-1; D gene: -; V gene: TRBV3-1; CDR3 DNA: TGTGCCAGCAGCCAAGATCTGGGTTCCCCGCAGTTCTTC; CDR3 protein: CASSQDLGSPQFF
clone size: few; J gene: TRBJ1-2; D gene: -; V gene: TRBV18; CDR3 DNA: TGTGCCAGCTCACCCGGGACTTCCTATGGCTACACCTTC; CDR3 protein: CASSPGTSYGYTF
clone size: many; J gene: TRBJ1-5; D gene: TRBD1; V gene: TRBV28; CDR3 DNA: TGTGCCAGCAAGTACAGGGGGCTTCAGCCCCAGCATTTT; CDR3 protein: CASKYRGLQPQHF
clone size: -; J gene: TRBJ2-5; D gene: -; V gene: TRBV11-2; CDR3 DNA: TGTGCCAGCAGCGAAAACCCAGGGCCACGCGAGACCCAGTACTTC; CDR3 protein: CASSENPGPRETQYF
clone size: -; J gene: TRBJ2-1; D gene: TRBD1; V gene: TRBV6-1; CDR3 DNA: TGTGCCAGCACCGAGACAGGGCTTTACAATGAGCAGTTCTTC; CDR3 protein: CASTETGLYNEQFF
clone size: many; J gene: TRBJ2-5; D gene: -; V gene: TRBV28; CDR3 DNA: TGTGCCAGCATCCTCCATGGGGGAGAGACCCAGTACTTC; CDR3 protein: CASILHGGETQYF
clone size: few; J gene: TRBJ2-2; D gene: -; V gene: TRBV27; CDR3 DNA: TGTGCCAGCAGTTTGGTGCGGGGGGAGCTGTTTTTT; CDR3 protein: CASSLVRGELFF
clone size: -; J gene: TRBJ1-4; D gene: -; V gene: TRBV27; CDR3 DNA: TGTGCCAGCAGTCCGAGGACGGGTAATGAAAAACTGTTTTTT; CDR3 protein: CASSPRTGNEKLFF
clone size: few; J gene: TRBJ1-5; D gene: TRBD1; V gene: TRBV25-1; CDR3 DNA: TGTGCCAGCAGTGAGACGGGACAGGGGCTCAATCAGCCCCAGCATTTT; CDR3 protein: CASSETGQGLNQPQHF
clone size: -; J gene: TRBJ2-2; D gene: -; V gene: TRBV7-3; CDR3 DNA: TGTGCCAGCAGCTTAAAAACAACATCGAACACCGGGGAGCTGTTTTTT; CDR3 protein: CASSLKTTSNTGELFF
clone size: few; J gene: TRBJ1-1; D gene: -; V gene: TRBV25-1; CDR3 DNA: TGTGCCAGCAGTGGAGGGGACCGCGGTTGGGCCACTGAAGCTTTCTTT; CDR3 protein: CASSGGDRGWATEAFF
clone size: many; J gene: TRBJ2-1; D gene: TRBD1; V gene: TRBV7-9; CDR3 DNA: TGTGCCAGCAGCTTTGTGGACAGGGGTCCTGAGCAGTTCTTC; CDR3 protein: CASSFVDRGPEQFF
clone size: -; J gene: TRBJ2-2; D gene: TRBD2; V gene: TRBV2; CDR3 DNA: TGTGCCAGCAGTGATCCGGGACTAGCCTCCGGGGAGCTGTTTTTT; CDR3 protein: CASSDPGLASGELFF
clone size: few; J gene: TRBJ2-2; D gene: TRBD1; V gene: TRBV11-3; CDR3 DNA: TGTGCCAGCAGCTCCGACAGGGGGAACGGGGAGCTGTTTTTT; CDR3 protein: CASSSDRGNGELFF
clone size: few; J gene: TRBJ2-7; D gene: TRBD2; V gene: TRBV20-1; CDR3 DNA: TGCAGTGCTAGGGATGCCTTAGCGGGAGGGCCCTACGAGCAGTACTTC; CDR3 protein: CSARDALAGGPYEQYF
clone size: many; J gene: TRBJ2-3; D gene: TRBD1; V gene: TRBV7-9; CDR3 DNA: TGTGCCAGCAGCTTACCCCTCCGAGGGACAGATCTCGGTACGCAGTATTTT; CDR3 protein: CASSLPLRGTDLGTQYF
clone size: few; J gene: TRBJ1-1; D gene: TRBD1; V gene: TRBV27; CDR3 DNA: TGTGCCAGCAGTTCATCGACAGGGTGGGACACTGAAGCTTTCTTT; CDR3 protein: CASSSSTGWDTEAFF
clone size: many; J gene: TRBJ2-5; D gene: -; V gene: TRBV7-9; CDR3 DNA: TGTGCCAGCAGCTTAGCGCTGCCGACCGGGGAGACCCAGTACTTC; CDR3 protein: CASSLALPTGETQYF
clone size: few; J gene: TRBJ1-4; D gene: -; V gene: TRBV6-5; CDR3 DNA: TGTGCCAGCAGTTACTCGATGCCCAGGGCCTCAACTAATGAAAAACTGTTTTTT; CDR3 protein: CASSYSMPRASTNEKLFF
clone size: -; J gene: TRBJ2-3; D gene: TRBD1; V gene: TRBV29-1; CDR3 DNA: TGCAGCTCCCGACAGGGGTGGGATACGCAGTATTTT; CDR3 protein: CSSRQGWDTQYF
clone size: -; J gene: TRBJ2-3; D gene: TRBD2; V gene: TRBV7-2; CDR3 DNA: TGTGCCAGTCAGCGGGAGCCCTCGATAAACATAGATACGCAGTATTTT; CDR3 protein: CASQREPSINIDTQYF
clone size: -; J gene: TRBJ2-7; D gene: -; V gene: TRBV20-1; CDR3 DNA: TGCAGTGCTAGAAGGCGGTCGCCGACCCGTCCGAGCTCCTACGAGCAGTACTTC; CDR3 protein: CSARRRSPTRPSSYEQYF
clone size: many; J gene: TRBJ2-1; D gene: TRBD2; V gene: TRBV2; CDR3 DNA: TGTGCCAGCAGTGAAAGACTAGCGGGAACGACCCACAATGAGCAGTTCTTC; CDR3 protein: CASSERLAGTTHNEQFF
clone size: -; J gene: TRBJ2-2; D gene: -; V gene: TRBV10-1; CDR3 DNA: TGCGCCAGCAGTGATCCGAGCGGGTGGAGACCCGGGGAGCTGTTTTTT; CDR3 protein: CASSDPSGWRPGELFF
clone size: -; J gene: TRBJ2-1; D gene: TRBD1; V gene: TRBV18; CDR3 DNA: TGTGCCAGCTCACAGACAGGGGGCGACAATGAGCAGTTCTTC; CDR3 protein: CASSQTGGDNEQFF
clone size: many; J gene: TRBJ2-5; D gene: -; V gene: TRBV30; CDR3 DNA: TGTGCCTGGGGACAGCCGGAGACCCAGTACTTC; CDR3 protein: CAWGQPETQYF
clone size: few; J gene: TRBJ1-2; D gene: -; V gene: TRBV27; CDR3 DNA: TGTGCCAGCGGCCAGAACTATGGCTACACCTTC; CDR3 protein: CASGQNYGYTF
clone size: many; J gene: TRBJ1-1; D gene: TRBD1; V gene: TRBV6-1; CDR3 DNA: TGTGCCAGCAGCCGGGACAGGGAAAACACTGAAGCTTTCTTT; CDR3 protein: CASSRDRENTEAFF
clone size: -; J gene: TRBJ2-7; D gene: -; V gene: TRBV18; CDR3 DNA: TGTGCCAGCTCACCAATTCTTCCGTACGGGACCGCCTTAGGGGAGCAGTACTTC; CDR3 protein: CASSPILPYGTALGEQYF
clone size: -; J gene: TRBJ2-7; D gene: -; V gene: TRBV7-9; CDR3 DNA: TGTGCCAGCAGCTCACCCCCGGGACACATCTCCTACGAGCAGTACTTC; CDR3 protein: CASSSPPGHISYEQYF
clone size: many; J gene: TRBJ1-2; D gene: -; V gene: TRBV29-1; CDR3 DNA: TGCAGCGTTGCTGTCAGAGGAAACTATGGCTACACCTTC; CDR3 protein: CSVAVRGNYGYTF
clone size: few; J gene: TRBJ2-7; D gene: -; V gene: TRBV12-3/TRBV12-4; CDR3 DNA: TGTGCCAGCAGTTTAGTAGTCAGCTCCTCCTACGAGCAGTACTTC; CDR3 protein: CASSLVVSSSYEQYF
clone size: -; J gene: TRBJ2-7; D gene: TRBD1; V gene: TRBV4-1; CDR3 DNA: TGCGCCAGCAGCCAAGATTCCAGGGGGGAGCAGTACTTC; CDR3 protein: CASSQDSRGEQYF
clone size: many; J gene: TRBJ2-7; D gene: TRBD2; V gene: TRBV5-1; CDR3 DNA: TGCGCCAGCAGCAATGAAGCGGGAGATTCGGGCGAGCAGTACTTC; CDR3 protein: CASSNEAGDSGEQYF
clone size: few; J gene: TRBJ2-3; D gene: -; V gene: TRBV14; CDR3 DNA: TGTGCCAGCAGCCATAGCTGGGGCGGCACAGATACGCAGTATTTT; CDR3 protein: CASSHSWGGTDTQYF
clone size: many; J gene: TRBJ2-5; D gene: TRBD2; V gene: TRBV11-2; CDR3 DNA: TGTGCCAGCAGCTTAGGAACTAGCGGGAGGATAGTAGAGACCCAGTACTTC; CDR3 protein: CASSLGTSGRIVETQYF
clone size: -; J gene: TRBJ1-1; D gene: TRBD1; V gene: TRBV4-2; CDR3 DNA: TGTGCCAGCAGCCCGACAGGGGCTTACACTGAAGCTTTCTTT; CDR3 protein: CASSPTGAYTEAFF
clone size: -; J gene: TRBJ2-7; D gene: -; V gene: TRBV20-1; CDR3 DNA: TGCAGTGCCACTGGGCCCTCCTACGAGCAGTACTTC; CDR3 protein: CSATGPSYEQYF
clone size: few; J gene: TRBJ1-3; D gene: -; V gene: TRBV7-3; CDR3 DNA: TGTGCCAGTTCGGAAGTTCCTGGAAACACCATATATTTT; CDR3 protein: CASSEVPGNTIYF
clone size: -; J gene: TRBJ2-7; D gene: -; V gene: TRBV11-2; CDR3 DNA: TGTGCCAGCGAACCGACAGGACGGAGCTCCTACAAGCAGCACTTC; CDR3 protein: CASEPTGRSSYKQHF
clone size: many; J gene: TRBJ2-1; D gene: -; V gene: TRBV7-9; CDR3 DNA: TGTGCCAGCAGCTTAGAGGTTGAGCAGTTCTTC; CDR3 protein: CASSLEVEQFF
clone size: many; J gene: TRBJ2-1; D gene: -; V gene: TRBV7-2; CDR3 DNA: TGTGCCAGCAGCTTAGATGTGGGTGGCTCCTACAATGAGCAGTTCTTC; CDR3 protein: CASSLDVGGSYNEQFF
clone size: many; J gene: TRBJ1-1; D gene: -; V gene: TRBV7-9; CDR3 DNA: TGTGCCAGCAGCTTACAGGGGCTGAACACTGAAGCTTTCTTT; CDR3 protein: CASSLQGLNTEAFF
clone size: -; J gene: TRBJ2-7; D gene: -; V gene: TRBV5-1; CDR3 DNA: TGCGCCAGCAGCGAAAACCGGTACGAGCAGTACTTC; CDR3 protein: CASSENRYEQYF
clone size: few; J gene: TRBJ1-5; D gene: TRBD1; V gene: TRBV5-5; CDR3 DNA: TGTGCCAGCAGCTTATTTTATCTCAGGGGGCAGAATCAGCCCCAGCATTTT; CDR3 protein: CASSLFYLRGQNQPQHF
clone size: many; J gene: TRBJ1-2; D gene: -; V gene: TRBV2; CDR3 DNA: TGTGCCAGCAGCCTAGACTTCGGCGGATATGGCTACACCTTC; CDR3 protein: CASSLDFGGYGYTF